The sequence of this T cell receptor (beta chain) was determined in a study of blood T cell repertoires in COVID-19. Data came from immunoSEQ multiplex PCR; TCRdb stores just in-frame clones and leaves some out. The sample yields fewer than 150,000 clones, approximately 84% seen once. Germline V CDR1 and CDR2: MDHEN, SYDVKM. CDR3 size: 15 residues. The junction had 11 bases not matched to a gene; V was cut back by 7 bases and J by 5 bases. The chain combines TRBV28 with TRBJ1-1; 9 bases align to TRBD1. The sample taken for sequencing was peripheral blood. The sequence derives from a human donor in a cohort sampled during active COVID-19. The CDR3 bases are TGTGCCAGCAAACGCCGCCGACAGGGGGAAACTGAAGCTTTCTTT. It translates to CASKRRRQGETEAFF.